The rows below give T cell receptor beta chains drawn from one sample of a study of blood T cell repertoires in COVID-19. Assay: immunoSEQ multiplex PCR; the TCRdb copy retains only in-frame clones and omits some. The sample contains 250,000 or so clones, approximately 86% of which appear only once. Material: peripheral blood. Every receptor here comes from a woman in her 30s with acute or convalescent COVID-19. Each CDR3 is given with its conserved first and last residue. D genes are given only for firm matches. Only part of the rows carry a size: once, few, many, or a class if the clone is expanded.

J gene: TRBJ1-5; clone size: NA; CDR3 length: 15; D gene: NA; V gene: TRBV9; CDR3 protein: CASSVGPGVHQPQHF; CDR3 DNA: TGTGCCAGCAGCGTAGGTCCGGGGGTACATCAGCCCCAGCATTTT
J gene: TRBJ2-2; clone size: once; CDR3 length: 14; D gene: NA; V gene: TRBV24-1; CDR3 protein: CATSDAGNTGELFF; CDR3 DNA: TGTGCCACCAGTGATGCCGGGAACACCGGGGAGCTGTTTTTT
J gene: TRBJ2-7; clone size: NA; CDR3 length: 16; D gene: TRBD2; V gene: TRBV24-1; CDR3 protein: CATSDYRAGGAYEQYF; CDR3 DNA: TGTGCCACCAGTGATTATCGGGCGGGAGGGGCCTACGAGCAGTACTTC
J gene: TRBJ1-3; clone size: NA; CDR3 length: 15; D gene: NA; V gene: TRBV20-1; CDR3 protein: CSASYRAPSGNTIYF; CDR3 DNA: TGCAGTGCTAGTTACAGGGCGCCATCTGGAAACACCATATATTTT
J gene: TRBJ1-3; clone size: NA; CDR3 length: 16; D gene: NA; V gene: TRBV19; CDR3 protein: CASSFLGAGSGNTIYF; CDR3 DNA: TGTGCCAGTAGTTTTCTAGGGGCCGGCTCTGGAAACACCATATATTTT
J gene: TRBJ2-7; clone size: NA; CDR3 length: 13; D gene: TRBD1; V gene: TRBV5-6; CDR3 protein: CASYWTGGEEQYF; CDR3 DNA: TGTGCCAGCTATTGGACAGGGGGAGAGGAGCAGTACTTC
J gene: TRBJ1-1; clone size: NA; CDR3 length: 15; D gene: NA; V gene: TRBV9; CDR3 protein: CASSVAGTLNTEAFF; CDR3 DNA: TGTGCCAGCAGCGTAGCAGGGACATTGAACACTGAAGCTTTCTTT
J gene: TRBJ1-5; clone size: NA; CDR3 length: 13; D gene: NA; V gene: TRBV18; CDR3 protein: CASTPLLNQPQHF; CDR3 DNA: TGTGCCAGCACCCCTCTACTGAATCAGCCCCAGCATTTT
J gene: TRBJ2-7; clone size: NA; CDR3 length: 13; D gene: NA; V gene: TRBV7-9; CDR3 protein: CASSDGTYYEQYF; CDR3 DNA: TGTGCCAGCAGCGATGGCACGTACTACGAGCAGTACTTC
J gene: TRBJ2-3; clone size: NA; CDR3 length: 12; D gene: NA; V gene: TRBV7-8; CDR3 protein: CASSPQGDTQYF; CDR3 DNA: TGTGCCAGCAGCCCACAGGGAGATACGCAGTATTTT
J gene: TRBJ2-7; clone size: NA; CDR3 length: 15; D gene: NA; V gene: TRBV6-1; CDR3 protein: CASSEDRAPVREQYF; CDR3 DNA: TGTGCCAGCAGTGAAGACAGGGCCCCCGTTCGAGAGCAGTACTTC
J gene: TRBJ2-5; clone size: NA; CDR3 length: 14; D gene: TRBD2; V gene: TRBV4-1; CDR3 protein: CASSLAGEGETQYF; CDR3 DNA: TGCGCCAGCAGCCTGGCGGGGGAGGGAGAGACCCAGTACTTC
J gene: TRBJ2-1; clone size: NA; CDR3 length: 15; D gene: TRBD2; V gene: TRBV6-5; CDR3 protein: CASRRGLAGGNEQFF; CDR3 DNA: TGTGCCAGCAGAAGGGGACTAGCGGGGGGGAATGAGCAGTTCTTC
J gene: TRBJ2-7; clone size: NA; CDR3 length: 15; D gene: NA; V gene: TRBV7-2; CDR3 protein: CASSLAGGRYYEQYF; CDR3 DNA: TGTGCCAGCAGCTTAGCGGGGGGAAGATATTACGAGCAGTACTTC
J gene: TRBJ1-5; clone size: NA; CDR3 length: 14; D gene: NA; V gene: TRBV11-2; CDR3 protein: CASSPGQPQEPQHF; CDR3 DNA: TGTGCCAGCAGTCCCGGACAGCCGCAAGAGCCCCAGCATTTT
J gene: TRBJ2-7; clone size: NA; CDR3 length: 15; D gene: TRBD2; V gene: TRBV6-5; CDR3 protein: CASMGIAGGIYEQYF; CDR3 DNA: TGTGCCAGCATGGGGATAGCGGGAGGGATCTACGAGCAGTACTTC
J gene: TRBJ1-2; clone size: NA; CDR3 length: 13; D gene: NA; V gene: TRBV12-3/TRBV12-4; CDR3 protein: CASSLVRGHGYTF; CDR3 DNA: TGTGCCAGCAGTTTGGTGCGGGGGCATGGCTACACCTTC
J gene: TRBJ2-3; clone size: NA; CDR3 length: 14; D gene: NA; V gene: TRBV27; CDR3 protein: CASSFLGRTDTQYF; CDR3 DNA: TGTGCCAGCAGTTTTCTCGGGAGAACAGATACGCAGTATTTT
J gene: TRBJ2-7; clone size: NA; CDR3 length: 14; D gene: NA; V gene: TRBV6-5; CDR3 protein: CASRLAPPTYEQYF; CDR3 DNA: TGTGCCAGCAGACTAGCACCACCCACCTACGAGCAGTACTTC
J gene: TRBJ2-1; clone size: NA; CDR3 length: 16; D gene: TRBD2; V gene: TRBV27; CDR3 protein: CASSSILAGGGQEQFF; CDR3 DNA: TGTGCCAGCAGCTCAATACTAGCGGGAGGGGGCCAAGAGCAGTTCTTC
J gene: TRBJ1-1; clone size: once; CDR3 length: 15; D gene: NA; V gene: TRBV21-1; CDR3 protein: CASSKAERGGTEAFF; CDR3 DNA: TGTGCCAGCAGCAAAGCGGAGCGGGGAGGGACTGAAGCTTTCTTT
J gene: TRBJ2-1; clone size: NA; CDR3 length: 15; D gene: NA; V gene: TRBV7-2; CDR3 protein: CASSLELSFYNEQFF; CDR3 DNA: TGTGCCAGCAGCTTAGAACTTAGCTTCTACAATGAGCAGTTCTTC
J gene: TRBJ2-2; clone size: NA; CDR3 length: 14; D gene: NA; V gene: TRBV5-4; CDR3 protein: CASSLGQNTGELFF; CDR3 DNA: TGTGCCAGCAGCTTGGGGCAGAACACCGGGGAGCTGTTTTTT
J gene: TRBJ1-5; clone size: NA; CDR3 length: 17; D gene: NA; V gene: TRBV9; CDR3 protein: CASSGGADQIPNQPQHF; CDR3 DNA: TGTGCCAGCAGCGGTGGAGCAGACCAGATCCCTAATCAGCCCCAGCATTTT
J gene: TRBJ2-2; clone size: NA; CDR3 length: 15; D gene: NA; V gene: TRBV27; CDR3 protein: CASSLSGLRPGELFF; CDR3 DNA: TGTGCCAGCAGTTTATCCGGGTTGAGGCCCGGGGAGCTGTTTTTT
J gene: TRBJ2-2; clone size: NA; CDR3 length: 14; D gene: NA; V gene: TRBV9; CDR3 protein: CASSDDTITGELFF; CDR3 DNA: TGTGCCAGCAGCGACGACACGATCACCGGGGAGCTGTTTTTT
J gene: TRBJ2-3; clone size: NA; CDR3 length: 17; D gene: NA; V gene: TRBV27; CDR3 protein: CASRQRGRGLSTDTQYF; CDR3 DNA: TGTGCCAGCAGGCAAAGAGGTAGGGGCCTCAGCACAGATACGCAGTATTTT
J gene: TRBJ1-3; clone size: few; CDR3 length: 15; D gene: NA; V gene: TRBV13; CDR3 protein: CASSLNRVSGNTIYF; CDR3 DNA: TGTGCCAGCAGCTTAAACAGGGTCTCTGGAAACACCATATATTTT
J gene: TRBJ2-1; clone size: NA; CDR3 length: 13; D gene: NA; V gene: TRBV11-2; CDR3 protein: CASSLFVGYEQFF; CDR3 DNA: TGTGCCAGCAGCTTATTCGTGGGCTATGAGCAGTTCTTC
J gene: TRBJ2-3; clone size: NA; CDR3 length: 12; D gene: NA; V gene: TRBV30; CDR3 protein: CAWRRSTDTQYF; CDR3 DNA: TGTGCCTGGAGACGGAGCACAGATACGCAGTATTTT
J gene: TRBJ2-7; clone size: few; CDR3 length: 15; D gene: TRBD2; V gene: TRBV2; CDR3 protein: CASRNLRGRVYEQYF; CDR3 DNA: TGTGCCAGCAGGAACCTCCGCGGGAGGGTCTACGAGCAGTACTTC
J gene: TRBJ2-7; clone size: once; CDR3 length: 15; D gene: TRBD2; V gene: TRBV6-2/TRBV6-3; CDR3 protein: CASSYGAGGSYEQYF; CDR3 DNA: TGTGCCAGCAGTTACGGAGCGGGAGGATCCTACGAGCAGTACTTC
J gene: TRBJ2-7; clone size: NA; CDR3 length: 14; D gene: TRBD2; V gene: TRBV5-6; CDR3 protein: CASSEGLAYYEQYF; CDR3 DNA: TGTGCCAGCAGCGAAGGACTAGCCTACTACGAGCAGTACTTC
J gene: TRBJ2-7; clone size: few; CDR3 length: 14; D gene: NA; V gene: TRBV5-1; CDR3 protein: CASSFAGGNYEQYF; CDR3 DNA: TGCGCCAGCAGCTTCGCAGGGGGGAACTACGAGCAGTACTTC
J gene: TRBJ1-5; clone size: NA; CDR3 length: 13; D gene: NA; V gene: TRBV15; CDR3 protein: CATGVGGGQPQHF; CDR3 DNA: TGTGCCACCGGGGTGGGGGGAGGTCAGCCCCAGCATTTT
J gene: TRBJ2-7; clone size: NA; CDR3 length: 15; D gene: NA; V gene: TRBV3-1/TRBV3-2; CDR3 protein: CASSQDNPYYYEQYF; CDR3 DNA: TGTGCCAGCAGCCAAGATAACCCTTACTACTACGAGCAGTACTTC
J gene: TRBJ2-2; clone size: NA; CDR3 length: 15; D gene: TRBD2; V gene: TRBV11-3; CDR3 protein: CASSPYAGGTGELFF; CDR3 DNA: TGTGCCAGCAGCCCCTACGCGGGGGGCACCGGGGAGCTGTTTTTT
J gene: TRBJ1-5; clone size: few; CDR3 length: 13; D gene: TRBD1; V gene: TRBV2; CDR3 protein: CASRFTGDQPQHF; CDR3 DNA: TGTGCCAGCAGGTTTACAGGGGACCAGCCCCAGCATTTT
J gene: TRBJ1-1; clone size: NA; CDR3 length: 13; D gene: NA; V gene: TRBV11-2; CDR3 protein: CASSLAGDTEAFF; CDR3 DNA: TGTGCCAGCAGCCTGGCGGGGGACACTGAAGCTTTCTTT
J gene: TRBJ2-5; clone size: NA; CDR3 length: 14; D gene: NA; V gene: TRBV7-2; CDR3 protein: CASCTEISQRTQYF; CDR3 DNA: TGTGCCAGCTGTACAGAAATTTCCCAACGGACCCAGTACTTC
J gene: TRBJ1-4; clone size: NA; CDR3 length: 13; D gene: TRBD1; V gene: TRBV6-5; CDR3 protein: CASSYEGQGPMFF; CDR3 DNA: TGTGCCAGCAGTTACGAGGGACAGGGCCCAATGTTTTTT
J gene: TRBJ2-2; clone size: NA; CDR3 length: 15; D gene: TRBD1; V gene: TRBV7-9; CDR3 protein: CASSLAVTGLGELFF; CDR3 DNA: TGTGCCAGCAGCTTAGCGGTGACAGGGCTCGGGGAGCTGTTTTTT
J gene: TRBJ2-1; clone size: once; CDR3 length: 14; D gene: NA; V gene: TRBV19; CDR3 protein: CASSIKSSYNEQFF; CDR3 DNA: TGTGCCAGTAGTATCAAGAGCTCCTACAATGAGCAGTTCTTC
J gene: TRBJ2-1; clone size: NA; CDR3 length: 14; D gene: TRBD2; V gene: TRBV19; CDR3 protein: CASKREWGNNEQFF; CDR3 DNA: TGTGCCAGTAAGCGGGAGTGGGGGAACAATGAGCAGTTCTTC
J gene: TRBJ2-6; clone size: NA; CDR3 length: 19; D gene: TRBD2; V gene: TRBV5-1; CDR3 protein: CASSLAGGAITPGANVLTF; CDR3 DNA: TGCGCCAGCAGCTTGGCGGGGGGTGCCATCACGCCTGGGGCCAACGTCCTGACTTTC
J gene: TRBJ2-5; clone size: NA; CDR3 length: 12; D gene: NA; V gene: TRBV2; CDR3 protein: CASLTGWETQYF; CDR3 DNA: TGTGCCAGCCTTACAGGGTGGGAGACCCAGTACTTC
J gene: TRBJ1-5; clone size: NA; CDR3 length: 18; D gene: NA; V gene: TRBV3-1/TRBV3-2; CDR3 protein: CASSQGNLRQHSNQPQHF; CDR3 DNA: TGTGCCAGCAGCCAGGGCAACTTACGTCAACATAGCAATCAGCCCCAGCATTTT
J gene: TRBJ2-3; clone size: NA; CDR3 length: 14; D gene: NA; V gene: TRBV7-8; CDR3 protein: CASSSSPGLDTQYF; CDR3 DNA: TGTGCCAGCAGCTCTAGCCCAGGTCTAGATACGCAGTATTTT
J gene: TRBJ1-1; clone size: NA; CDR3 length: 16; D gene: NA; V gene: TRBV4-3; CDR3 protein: CASSQDSRGGNTEAFF; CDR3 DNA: TGCGCCAGCAGCCAAGATTCCAGGGGCGGGAACACTGAAGCTTTCTTT
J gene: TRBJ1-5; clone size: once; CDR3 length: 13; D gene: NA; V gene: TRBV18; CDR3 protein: CASSLNQGQPQHF; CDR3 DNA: TGTGCCAGCTCCCTGAACCAGGGACAGCCCCAGCATTTT
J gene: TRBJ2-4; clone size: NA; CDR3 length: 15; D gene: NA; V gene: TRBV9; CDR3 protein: CASSASDSSLNIQYF; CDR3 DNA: TGTGCCAGCAGTGCTTCGGACAGCTCATTAAACATTCAGTACTTC
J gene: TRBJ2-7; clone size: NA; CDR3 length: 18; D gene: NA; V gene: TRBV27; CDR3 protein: CASSSGTPDSFYPYEQYF; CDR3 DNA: TGTGCCAGCAGTTCTGGAACCCCAGACAGTTTCTACCCCTACGAGCAGTACTTC
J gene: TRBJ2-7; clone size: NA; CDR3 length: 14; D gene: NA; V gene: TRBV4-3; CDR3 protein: CASSQDFRDYEQYF; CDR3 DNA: TGCGCCAGCAGCCAAGATTTCAGGGACTACGAGCAGTACTTC